What follows are 28 T cell receptor beta chains derived from one specimen sequenced in a study of molecular identifiers for immune sequencing clone quantification. One entry per CDR3 protein, called by TCRdb with MiXCR from the PCR reads. The top ten hold roughly 0.8% of the sample, which has more than 250,000 distinct CDR3 sequences, about a fifth seen once. The sample comprised naive CD8+ T cells from blood, with Jurkat cell RNA spiked in. The subset is: FACS-sorted CD8+CD4-CCR7+CD45RA+ naive T cells. The source of these receptors is a human donor in good health. Some libraries in this study had Jurkat cell RNA spiked in.

This clonotype was detected many times. The J gene is TRBJ2-5, the V gene TRBV7-3, with D uncertain. This CDR3 comprises 16 residues. The V gene lost 2 bases and the J gene lost 0 bases, with 13 bases spanning the gap. Germline V gene sequence: CDR1 SGHTA, CDR2 FQGTGA. CDR3 loop: CASSLSGKLYQETQYF. CDR3 DNA sequence: TGTGCCAGCAGCTTATCTGGAAAGCTCTACCAAGAGACCCAGTACTTC. The variable domain in full, completed from reference TRBV7-3 and TRBJ2-5, reads GAGVSQTPSNKVTEKGKYVELRCDPISGHTALYWYRQSLGQGPEFLIYFQGTGAADDSGLPNDRFFAVRPEGSVSTLKIQRTERGDSAVYLCASSLSGKLYQETQYFGPGTRLLVL.

Details on this clonotype: Relative to the germline gene, one junction end is altered; a read error may explain this. The rearrangement joins TRBV6-2 or TRBV6-3 to TRBJ1-1, with 7 bases aligning to TRBD1. The CDR3 has 15 residues. Germline-derived CDR1 and CDR2 are MNHEY and SVGEGT. CDR3 DNA sequence: TGTGCCAGCAGACCCCACAGGGGCTTGAACACTGAAGCTTCCTTT. Translating it yields CASRPHRGLNTEASF.

In its sample, this clonotype was seen many times. This sequence joins TRBV27 and TRBJ2-3; D could derive from TRBD1 or TRBD2 (5 bases each). V lost 3 bases and J lost 7, with 14 bases in between. The CDR3 runs to 14 residues. Germline V gives CDR1 MNHEY, CDR2 SMNVEV (reference sequence). CDR3 protein: CASSFGTEGYTQYF. DNA of the CDR3: TGTGCCAGCAGTTTTGGGACCGAGGGTTATACGCAGTATTTT.

This clonotype was seen many times. The rearrangement joins TRBV28 to TRBJ1-1; the match to TRBD1 covers 8 bases. This CDR3 is built from 13 residues. The junction had 6 bases not matched to a gene; V was cut back by 9 bases and J by 3 bases. CDR1 and CDR2 from the germline V gene are MDHEN and SYDVKM. DNA of the CDR3: TGTGCCAGTCGTACAGGGGGTGACACTGAAGCTTTCTTT. Translation: CASRTGGDTEAFF.

About this clonotype: A much larger clone differs from this one at a single base, so this may be a read error. This likely comes from a read error, as the CDR3 has no conserved phenylalanine or tryptophan at its end. This chain links TRBV2 with TRBJ2-5; a weak D match, TRBD2 (6 bases). Germline V lookup: CDR1 SNHLY, CDR2 FYNNEI. V was pared by 11 bases and J by 2 bases, with 18 bases between. The CDR3 covers 14 residues. The CDR3 coding sequence is TGTGCCTCCGCGGGGTTCGGTCGACAAGAGACCCAGTACTCC. Its translation is CASAGFGRQETQYS.

On this clonotype itself: One base away lies a much larger clone, so this may be a sequencing read error. This sequence joins TRBV7-9 and TRBJ2-6; a possible D gene is TRBD1 (6 bases). The V gene lost 8 bases and the J gene lost 2 bases, with 19 bases spanning the gap. The CDR3 is 17 amino acids. The germline V gene encodes CDR1 SEHNR and CDR2 FQNEAQ (reference sequence). For the CDR3, the DNA is TGTGCCAGCGGCGATCTGGGGGCCTCGGCTGGGGCCAACGTCCTGACTTTC. Translating gives CASGDLGASAGANVLTF.

Details on this clonotype: This may arise from a read error, as a much more abundant clone is one base away. V and J are TRBV14 and TRBJ2-7, with 7 bases that match TRBD1. The CDR3 sequence is 17 residues long. Germline CDR1 reads SGHDN; CDR2 reads FVKESK. Here the CDR3 reads CAGSQDLSRTGAYEQYF. CDR3 in DNA: TGTGCCGGCAGCCAAGACCTTTCCCGGACAGGCGCCTACGAGCAGTACTTC.

This clonotype has a count of ten or more. This chain links TRBV9 with TRBJ2-3, with TRBD2 as a possible D gene (5 bases). V lost 4 bases and J 2 bases, leaving 11 bases between the germline ends. The germline CDR1 and CDR2 sequences are SGDLS and YYNGEE. The CDR3 consists of 14 residues. The CDR3 region is CASSSTGVTDTQYF. CDR3 nucleotide sequence: TGTGCCAGCAGCTCGACCGGGGTCACAGATACGCAGTATTTT.

This clonotype showed up many times. V usage is TRBV14 and J usage is TRBJ2-1; D is possibly TRBD1 or TRBD2 (5 bases each). The germline V gene has CDR1 SGHDN and CDR2 FVKESK. The CDR3 extends over 13 amino acids. V lost 6 bases and J 7 bases, leaving 13 bases between the germline ends. In DNA, the CDR3 is TGTGCCAGCAGTACCGGGACGAGGAATGAGCAGTTCTTC. Residues: CASSTGTRNEQFF. The variable domain in full, completed from reference TRBV14 and TRBJ2-1, reads EAGVTQFPSHSVIEKGQTVTLRCDPISGHDNLYWYRRVMGKEIKFLLHFVKESKQDESGMPNNRFLAERTGGTYSTLKVQPAELEDSGVYFCASSTGTRNEQFFGPGTRLTVL.

The chain couples TRBV7-2 to TRBJ2-7, with D possibly TRBD1 on 6 matching bases. Trimming took off 5 bases at V and 2 bases at J, with 16 bases between the two ends. Germline-derived CDR1 and CDR2 are SGHTA and FQGNSA. The CDR3 is made up of 15 amino acids. In DNA, the CDR3 is TGTGCCAGCAGCCACCCGACAGAGGGGGCCTACGAGCAGTACTTC. Its protein product is CASSHPTEGAYEQYF.

This clonotype was counted many times. This sequence joins TRBV6-1 and TRBJ1-1; D gene uncertain. Trimming cost V 8 bases and J 0 bases, with 10 bases left between them. The CDR3 loop spans 13 amino acids. CDR1 is MNHNS, CDR2 SASEGT, per germline. The CDR3 bases are TGTGCCAGCCTAGACGGATTGAACACTGAAGCTTTCTTT. Its translation is CASLDGLNTEAFF.

This clonotype showed up just a few times. J is TRBJ2-3 and V is TRBV11-2; 8 bases are shared with TRBD2. Per the germline V gene, CDR1 is SGHAT and CDR2 is FQNNGV. CDR3 length equals 14 residues. Trimming removed 5 bases from V and 6 bases from J; junction bases left unmatched: 7. The CDR3 spells CASSKSGSLDTQYF. In DNA, the CDR3 is TGTGCCAGCAGCAAGAGCGGGAGTCTCGATACGCAGTATTTT. The variable domain in full, with the rest retrieved from reference TRBV11-2 and TRBJ2-3, is EAGVAQSPRYKIIEKRQSVAFWCNPISGHATLYWYQQILGQGPKLLIQFQNNGVVDDSQLPKDRFSAERLKGVDSTLKIQPAKLEDSAVYLCASSKSGSLDTQYFGPGTRLTVL.

A note on this clonotype: One base away lies a much larger clone, so this may be a sequencing read error. V is TRBV5-5 and J is TRBJ2-3; D is unclear. Between the trimmed V and J ends, which lost 0 bases and 8 bases, there was a span of 16 bases. This CDR3 spans 15 amino acids. Germline V gene data show CDR1 as SGHKS and CDR2 as YYEKEE (reference sequence). The DNA of the CDR3 is TGTGCCAGCAGCTTGGAGCTGCCGCGTGAGGCTACGCAGTATTTT. This gives the protein CASSLELPREATQYF.

The chain combines TRBV9 with TRBJ2-1, with 11 bases matching TRBD2. Germline V gives CDR1 SGDLS, CDR2 YYNGEE. Trimming removed 4 bases from V and 5 bases from J; junction bases left unmatched: 8. CDR3 length: 16 residues. The CDR3: CASSLLAGANHNEQFF. The CDR3 DNA reads TGTGCCAGCAGCTTACTAGCGGGGGCCAACCACAATGAGCAGTTCTTC.

This clonotype was seen ten or more times. The chain recombines TRBV4-1 with TRBJ2-7; tentatively, D is TRBD2 (6 bases). Germline CDR1 is MGHRA and CDR2 is YSYEKL. The V and J ends lost 2 bases and 7 bases respectively, with 18 bases between them. The CDR3 spans 15 residues. The CDR3 DNA is TGCGCCAGCAGCCAACTGGGTGGTGACGGAGGGGAGCAGTACTTC. Translated: CASSQLGGDGGEQYF.

The chain links TRBV20-1 to TRBJ2-1, with no clear D. The CDR3 is 15 amino acids. V was clipped by 0 bases and J by 5 bases, with 14 bases between them. Germline V gene data show CDR1 as DFQATT and CDR2 as SNEGSKA (reference sequence). In DNA, the CDR3 is TGCAGTGCTAGAGATAACTTTTACCCCCACAATGAGCAGTTCTTC. Amino acids: CSARDNFYPHNEQFF.

The table lists this clonotype with a few counts. The genes are TRBV4-1 and TRBJ2-7; perhaps TRBD1 as D (5 bases). The V end lost 1 base, the J end lost 3 bases, and 16 bases lay between the germline ends. Germline assignment: CDR1 MGHRA and CDR2 YSYEKL. The CDR3 is 16 amino acids. The CDR3 nucleotides read TGCGCCAGCAGCCAAGGAACGGAATCAGGGTTCTACGAGCAGTACTTC. This sequence encodes CASSQGTESGFYEQYF.

Many counts were recorded for this clonotype. The V gene is TRBV25-1, the J gene TRBJ2-6; a possible D gene is TRBD1 (7 bases). Germline CDR1 reads MGHDK; CDR2 reads SYGVNS. This CDR3 is built from 18 residues. Trimming removed 9 bases from V and 0 bases from J, with 21 bases in between. CDR3 protein: CARTNRGTEPSGANVLTF. Here the CDR3 DNA reads TGTGCCAGGACCAACCGCGGGACAGAACCCTCTGGGGCCAACGTCCTGACTTTC. The variable domain in full, with the rest retrieved from reference TRBV25-1 and TRBJ2-6, is EADIYQTPRYLVIGTGKKITLECSQTMGHDKMYWYQQDPGMELHLIHYSYGVNSTEKGDLSSESTVSRIRTEHFPLTLESARPSHTSQYLCARTNRGTEPSGANVLTFGAGSRLTVL.

Concerning this clonotype itself: An end of the junction does not agree with germline; a read error may underlie this. V usage is TRBV7-8 and J usage is TRBJ2-1; D gene uncertain. The CDR3 has 13 amino acids. Germline loops: CDR1 SGHVS, CDR2 FQNEAQ. The CDR3 region is CANSFGRYSEQFF. Here the CDR3 DNA reads TGTGCCAACAGCTTTGGCAGATACAGTGAGCAGTTCTTC.

This clonotype was counted a few times. V is TRBV29-1 and J is TRBJ2-7; 9 nucleotides agree with TRBD1. The CDR3 is 15 residues long. Losses at the gene ends were 5 bases for V and 4 bases for J; bases not matched to a gene: 12. Germline CDR1 reads SQVTM; CDR2 reads ANQGSEA. CDR3 sequence (DNA): TGCAGCGTTTTGGGTTCCGGGACAGGGCTGTACGAGCAGTACTTC. It specifies CSVLGSGTGLYEQYF.

This clonotype was recorded at least ten times. The V gene is TRBV4-1, the J gene TRBJ1-1; perhaps TRBD1 as D (6 bases). V was cut by 0 bases and J by 4 bases, with 9 bases left in between. Germline V lookup: CDR1 MGHRA, CDR2 YSYEKL. The CDR3 spans 14 residues. CDR3 in amino acids: CASSQDDRPTEAFF. The DNA for the CDR3 is TGCGCCAGCAGCCAAGACGACAGGCCCACTGAAGCTTTCTTT.

This clonotype was picked up many times. The V gene is TRBV19, the J gene TRBJ1-5; 8 bases are a match to TRBD1. Germline CDR1 reads LNHDA; CDR2 reads SQIVND (reference sequence). V dropped 9 bases and J dropped 1; count of bases not matched to a gene: 14. The CDR3 has 17 amino acids. The CDR3 DNA reads TGTGCCAGCCTGGACAGGGTAGGTTCTTCGAGCAATCAGCCCCAGCATTTT. Its translation is CASLDRVGSSSNQPQHF.

This clonotype was picked up many times. The rearrangement links TRBV14 to TRBJ1-3, with D perhaps matching TRBD1 (6 bases). V shed 4 bases and J shed 0 bases, with 10 bases lying between them. The CDR3 consists of 15 residues. Looked up from germline, CDR1 is SGHDN and CDR2 is FVKESK. CDR3 coding DNA: TGTGCCAGCAGCCGAACAGGGTTCTCTGGAAACACCATATATTTT. It is translated as CASSRTGFSGNTIYF.

This clonotype was seen a handful of times. The chain recombines TRBV9 with TRBJ1-4, with unresolved D. The CDR3 consists of 13 residues. CDR1 and CDR2 from the germline V gene are SGDLS and YYNGEE. Trimming took off 0 bases at V and 8 bases at J, with 8 bases between the two ends. The CDR3 DNA follows: TGTGCCAGCAGCGTAGAGGGCGGGGAAAAACTGTTTTTT. Translated, it gives CASSVEGGEKLFF.

This clonotype was detected ten times or more. The chain joins TRBV5-6 to TRBJ1-5, with TRBD1 identical over 8 bases. Unmatched junction bases numbered 3, after V lost 0 bases and J lost 4 bases. The CDR3 sequence is 15 residues long. Germline V gene sequence: CDR1 SGHDT, CDR2 YYEEEE. The CDR3 nucleotides read TGTGCCAGCAGCTTGGGGGGACAGGTTAATCAGCCCCAGCATTTT. It encodes CASSLGGQVNQPQHF.

This clonotype has a count of ten or more. This sequence joins TRBV12-3 or TRBV12-4 and TRBJ2-7; weak D call: TRBD1 (5 bases). V lost 5 bases, J lost 6 bases, and 20 bases lay in between. The CDR3 extends over 15 amino acids. The CDR3, as DNA: TGTGCCAGCAGTCTAGGGGCCGGGCTGCTGTTCGAGCAGTACTTC. This gives the protein CASSLGAGLLFEQYF.

The J gene is TRBJ1-5, the V gene TRBV6-1; 9 bases agree with TRBD1. CDR1 MNHNS and CDR2 SASEGT come from the germline V gene. The junction had 6 bases not matched to a gene; V was cut back by 4 bases and J by 8 bases. The CDR3 has 14 amino acids. The CDR3 here is CASSGTGGLEPQHF. The CDR3 region has the DNA TGTGCCAGCAGTGGAACAGGGGGCTTAGAGCCCCAGCATTTT.

This clonotype turned up a few times. The rearrangement links TRBV27 to TRBJ2-1, with D unclear. The CDR3 runs 12 residues. Trimming left V 4 bases short and J 7 bases short, with 8 bases between. Germline V lookup: CDR1 MNHEY, CDR2 SMNVEV (reference sequence). The CDR3 is CASSSGPNEQFF. The DNA for the CDR3 is TGTGCCAGCAGTTCCGGACCAAATGAGCAGTTCTTC.